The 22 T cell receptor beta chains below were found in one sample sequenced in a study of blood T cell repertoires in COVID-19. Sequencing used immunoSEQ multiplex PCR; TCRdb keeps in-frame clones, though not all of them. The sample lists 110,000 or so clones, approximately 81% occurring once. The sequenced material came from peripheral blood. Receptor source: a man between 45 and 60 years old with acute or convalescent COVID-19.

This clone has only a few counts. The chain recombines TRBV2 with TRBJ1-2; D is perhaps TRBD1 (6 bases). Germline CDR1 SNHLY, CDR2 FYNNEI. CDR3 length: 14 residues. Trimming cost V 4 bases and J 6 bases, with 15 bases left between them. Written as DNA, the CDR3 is TGTGCCAGCAGTGGAAGCAGGGGAATGGATGGCTACACCTTC. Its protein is CASSGSRGMDGYTF.

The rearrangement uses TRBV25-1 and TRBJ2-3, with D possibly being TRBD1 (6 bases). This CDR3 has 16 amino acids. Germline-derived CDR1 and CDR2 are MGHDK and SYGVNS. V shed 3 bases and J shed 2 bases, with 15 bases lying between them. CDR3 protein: CASSETRGQNTDTQYF. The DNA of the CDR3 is TGTGCCAGCAGTGAGACCAGAGGACAGAACACAGATACGCAGTATTTT.

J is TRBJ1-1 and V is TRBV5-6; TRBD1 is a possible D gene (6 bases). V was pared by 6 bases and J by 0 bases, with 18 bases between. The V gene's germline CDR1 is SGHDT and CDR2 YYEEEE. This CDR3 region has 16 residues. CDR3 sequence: CASTISAGALNTEAFF. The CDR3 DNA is TGTGCCAGCACCATATCGGCAGGGGCTTTGAACACTGAAGCTTTCTTT.

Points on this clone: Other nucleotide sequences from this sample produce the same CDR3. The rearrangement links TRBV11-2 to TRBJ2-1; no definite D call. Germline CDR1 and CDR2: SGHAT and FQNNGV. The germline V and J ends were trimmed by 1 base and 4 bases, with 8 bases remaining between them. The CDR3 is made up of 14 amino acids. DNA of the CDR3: TGTGCCAGCAGCTTAGCAGGTAAATACAATGAGCAGTTCTTC. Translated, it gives CASSLAGKYNEQFF.

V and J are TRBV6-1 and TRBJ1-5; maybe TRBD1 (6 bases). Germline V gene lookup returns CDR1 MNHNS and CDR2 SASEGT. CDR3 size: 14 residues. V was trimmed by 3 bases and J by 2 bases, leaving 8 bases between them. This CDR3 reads CASSDNRGNQPQHF. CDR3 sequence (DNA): TGTGCCAGCAGTGACAACAGGGGCAATCAGCCCCAGCATTTT.

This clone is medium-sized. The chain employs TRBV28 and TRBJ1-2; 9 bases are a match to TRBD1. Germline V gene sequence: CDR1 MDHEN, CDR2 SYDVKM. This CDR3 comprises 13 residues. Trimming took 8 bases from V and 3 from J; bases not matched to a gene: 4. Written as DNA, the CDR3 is TGTGCCAGCGGGACAGGGAAAGACTATGGCTACACCTTC. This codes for CASGTGKDYGYTF.

CDR3 nucleotides: TGTGCCAGCAGCTTAATACAGGGGCGAACTGGCAGCTCTGGAAACACCATATATTTT. This sequence encodes CASSLIQGRTGSSGNTIYF. The chain links TRBV11-2 to TRBJ1-3; TRBD1 aligns across 7 bases. There are 19 residues in the CDR3. The J segment lost 0 bases and the V segment lost 2 bases, leaving 13 bases of the junction unmatched. Germline V gives CDR1 SGHAT, CDR2 FQNNGV.

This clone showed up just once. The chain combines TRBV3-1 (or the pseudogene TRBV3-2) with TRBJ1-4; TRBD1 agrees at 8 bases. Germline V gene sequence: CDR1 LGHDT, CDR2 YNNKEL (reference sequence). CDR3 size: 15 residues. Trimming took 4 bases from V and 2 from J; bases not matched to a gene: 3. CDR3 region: CASSRQGATNEKLFF. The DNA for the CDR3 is TGTGCCAGCAGCCGGCAGGGGGCGACTAATGAAAAACTGTTTTTT.

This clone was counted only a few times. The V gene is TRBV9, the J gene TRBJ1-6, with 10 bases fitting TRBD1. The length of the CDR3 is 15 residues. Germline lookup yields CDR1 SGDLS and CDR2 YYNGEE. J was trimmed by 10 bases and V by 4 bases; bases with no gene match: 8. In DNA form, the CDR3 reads TGTGCCAGCAGCCAAGGGGGACAGGGGAGGTCACCCCTCCACTTT. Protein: CASSQGGQGRSPLHF.

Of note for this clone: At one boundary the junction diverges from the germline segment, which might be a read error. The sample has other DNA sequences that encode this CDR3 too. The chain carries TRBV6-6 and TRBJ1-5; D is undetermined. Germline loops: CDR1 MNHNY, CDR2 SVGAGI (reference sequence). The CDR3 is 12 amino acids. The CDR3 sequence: CASSYGGQPQHF. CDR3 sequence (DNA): TGCGCCAGCAGTTACGGAGGCCAGCCCCAGCATTTT.

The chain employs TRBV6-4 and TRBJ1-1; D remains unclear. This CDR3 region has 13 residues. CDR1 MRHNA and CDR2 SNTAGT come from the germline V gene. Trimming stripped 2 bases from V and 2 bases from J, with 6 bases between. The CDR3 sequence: CASSDDINTEAFF. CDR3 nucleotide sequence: TGTGCCAGCAGTGACGACATCAACACTGAAGCTTTCTTT.

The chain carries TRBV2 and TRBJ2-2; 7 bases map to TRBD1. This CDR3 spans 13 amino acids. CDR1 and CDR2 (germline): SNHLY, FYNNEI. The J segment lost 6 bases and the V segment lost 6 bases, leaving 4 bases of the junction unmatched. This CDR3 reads CASSNTGAGELFF. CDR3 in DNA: TGTGCCAGCAGCAATACAGGGGCCGGGGAGCTGTTTTTT.

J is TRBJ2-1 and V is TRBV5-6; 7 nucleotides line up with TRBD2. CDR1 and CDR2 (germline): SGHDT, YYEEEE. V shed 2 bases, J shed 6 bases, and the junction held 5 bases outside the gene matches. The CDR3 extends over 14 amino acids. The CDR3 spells CASSFKAGLNEQFF. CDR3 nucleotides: TGTGCCAGCAGCTTCAAAGCGGGGCTCAATGAGCAGTTCTTC.

In DNA form, the CDR3 reads TGTGCCAGCAGCTTGGATCCACTAGCGGGTCAAGAGACCCAGTACTTC. This sequence encodes CASSLDPLAGQETQYF. The J gene is TRBJ2-5, the V gene TRBV5-4, with TRBD2 identical over 9 bases. Germline lookup yields CDR1 SGHNT and CDR2 YYREEE (reference sequence). The CDR3 contains 16 residues. V lost 0 bases to trimming and J lost 2 bases; unmatched junction nucleotides: 5.

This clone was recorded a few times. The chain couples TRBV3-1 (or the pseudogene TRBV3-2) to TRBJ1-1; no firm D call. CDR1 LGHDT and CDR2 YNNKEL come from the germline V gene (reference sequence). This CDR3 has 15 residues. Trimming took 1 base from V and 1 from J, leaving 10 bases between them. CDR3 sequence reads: CASSQVLTGNTEAFF. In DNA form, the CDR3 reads TGTGCCAGCAGCCAAGTCTTAACGGGGAACACTGAAGCTTTCTTT.

DNA of the CDR3: TGTGCCAGCAGTGCTAAGGACAGGCAAGCTTTCTTT. Encoded protein: CASSAKDRQAFF. The chain uses TRBV28 and TRBJ1-1, with 7 bases identical to TRBD1. This CDR3 has 12 amino acids. Germline values: CDR1 MDHEN, CDR2 SYDVKM. The J segment lost 9 bases and the V segment lost 5 bases, leaving 6 bases of the junction unmatched.

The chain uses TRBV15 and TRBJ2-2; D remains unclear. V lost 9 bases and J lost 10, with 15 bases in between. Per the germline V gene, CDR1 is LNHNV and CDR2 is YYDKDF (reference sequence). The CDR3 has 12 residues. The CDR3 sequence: CATKIRVEELFF. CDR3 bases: TGTGCCACAAAAATACGGGTGGAGGAGCTGTTTTTT.

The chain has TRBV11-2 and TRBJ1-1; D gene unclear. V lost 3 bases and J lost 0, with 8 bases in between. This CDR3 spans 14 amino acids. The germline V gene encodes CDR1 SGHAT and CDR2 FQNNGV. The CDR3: CASSFEPMNTEAFF. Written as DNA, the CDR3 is TGTGCCAGCAGCTTTGAACCTATGAACACTGAAGCTTTCTTT.

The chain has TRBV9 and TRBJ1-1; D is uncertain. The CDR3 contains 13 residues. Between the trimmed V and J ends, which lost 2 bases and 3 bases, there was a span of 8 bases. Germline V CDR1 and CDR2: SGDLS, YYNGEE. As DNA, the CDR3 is TGTGCCAGCAGCGTCCGACTTTACACTGAAGCTTTCTTT. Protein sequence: CASSVRLYTEAFF.

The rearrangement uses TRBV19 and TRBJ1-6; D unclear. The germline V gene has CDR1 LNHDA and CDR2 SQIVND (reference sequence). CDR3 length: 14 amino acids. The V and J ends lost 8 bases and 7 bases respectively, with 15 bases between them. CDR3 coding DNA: TGTGCCAGTCGGGAGGTTTCGGGAAATTCACCCCTCCACTTT. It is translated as CASREVSGNSPLHF.

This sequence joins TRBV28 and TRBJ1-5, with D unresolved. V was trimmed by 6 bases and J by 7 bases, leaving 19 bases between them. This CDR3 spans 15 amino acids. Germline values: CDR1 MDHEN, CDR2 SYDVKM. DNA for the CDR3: TGTGCCAGCAGCCCTAATTTGGGAGGCCCGCAGCCCCAGCATTTT. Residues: CASSPNLGGPQPQHF.

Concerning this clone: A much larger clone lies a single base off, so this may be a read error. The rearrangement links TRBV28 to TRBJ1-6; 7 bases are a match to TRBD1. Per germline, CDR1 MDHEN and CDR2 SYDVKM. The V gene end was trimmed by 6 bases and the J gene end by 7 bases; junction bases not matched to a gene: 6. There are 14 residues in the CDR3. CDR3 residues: CASSPTGINSPLHF. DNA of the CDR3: TGTGCCAGCAGCCCGACAGGGATCAATTCACCCCTCCACTTT.